A selection of T cell receptor beta chains follows, all from one sample in a study of cytomegalovirus exposure and HLA in healthy donors. Assay used: immunoSEQ multiplex PCR; TCRdb lists only in-frame clones, some missing. The data contain fewer than 350,000 clones, around 90% of them seen just once; the ten biggest clones take up 2% to 3%. Sample: PBMCs. Every receptor here comes from a woman between 18 and 29 years old in good health and CMV-seronegative. CDR3s include the opening cysteine and the closing phenylalanine or tryptophan. The D gene is left open where the match is weak. Size values are once, few and many counts, or a class for expanded clones, and some rows have none.

d_gene	len	j_gene	abundance	v_gene	CDR3nt	CDR3aa
-	11	TRBJ2-2	-	TRBV7-2	TGTGCCAGCAGCCGTACCGGGGAGCTGTTTTTT	CASSRTGELFF
TRBD1	17	TRBJ2-2	-	TRBV5-1	TGCGCCAGCAGCTTGGCCCTCGGGACAGCGAACACCGGGGAGCTGTTTTTT	CASSLALGTANTGELFF
-	18	TRBJ2-3	-	TRBV5-1	TGCGCCAGCAGCTTGAAGGGGGGGGCCTCGGGTGGCACAGATACGCAGTATTTT	CASSLKGGASGGTDTQYF
-	10	TRBJ2-7	-	TRBV6-5	TGTGCCAGCACCGGACTCAGGCAGTACTTC	CASTGLRQYF
-	15	TRBJ1-1	-	TRBV10-1	TGCGCCAGCAGTGAGTCTCCACAGGGTTTGACTGAAGCTTTCTTT	CASSESPQGLTEAFF
-	15	TRBJ1-5	-	TRBV7-6	TGTGCCAGCAGCCCATACCTAGGGGAGGCTCAGCCCCAGCATTTT	CASSPYLGEAQPQHF
TRBD1	14	TRBJ2-7	-	TRBV9	TGTGCCAGCAGTGCCGGGACAGGAGGGTACGAGCAGTACTTC	CASSAGTGGYEQYF
TRBD1	13	TRBJ1-4	-	TRBV30	TGTGCCTGGGGGACAGGGCCGTATGAAAAACTGTTTTTT	CAWGTGPYEKLFF
-	15	TRBJ2-1	few	TRBV5-1	TGCGCCAGCAGTCGTGCGGGGGCCTCTTTGAATGAGCAGTTCTTC	CASSRAGASLNEQFF
TRBD2	16	TRBJ2-1	-	TRBV19	TGTGCCAGTAGTAGTCGGACTAGCGGGTCGGACAATGAGCAGTTCTTC	CASSSRTSGSDNEQFF
TRBD1	12	TRBJ1-2	-	TRBV2	TGTGCCAGCAGTGTAGGCGGGACAGACTTCGCCTTC	CASSVGGTDFAF
TRBD1	13	TRBJ1-1	-	TRBV19	TGTGCCAGTAGACTACAGGGGGCAGTTGAAGCTTTCTTT	CASRLQGAVEAFF
-	14	TRBJ1-5	-	TRBV18	TGTGCCAGCTCACCAGGGGCATTTACTCAGCCCCAGCATTTT	CASSPGAFTQPQHF
TRBD1	14	TRBJ2-7	-	TRBV6-4	TGTGCCAGCTCCGAATCGACAGGGGGTTACGAGCAGTACTTC	CASSESTGGYEQYF
-	15	TRBJ2-6	-	TRBV27	TGTGCCAGCAGGTCTCCGGGTCTTGGGGCCAACGTCCTGACTTTC	CASRSPGLGANVLTF
TRBD2	13	TRBJ2-7	-	TRBV7-9	TGTTCCAGCAGCCCCGGGACTAGTAACGAGCAGTACTTC	CSSSPGTSNEQYF
-	13	TRBJ1-1	-	TRBV11-2	TGTGCCAGCAGCCCTGAGCCCAACACTGAAGCTTTCTTT	CASSPEPNTEAFF
-	15	TRBJ1-1	-	TRBV10-1	TGCGCCAGCAGTGAAGGAGGCAGGGGTGGCACTGAAGCTTTCTTT	CASSEGGRGGTEAFF
TRBD1	13	TRBJ2-2	-	TRBV10-3	TGTGCCATAACAAGGGACAGGGCCGGGGAGCTGTTTTTT	CAITRDRAGELFF
TRBD2	16	TRBJ2-3	once	TRBV27	TGTGCCAGCAGTTCTATAAAGCGGGGGGGCACAGATACGCAGTATTTT	CASSSIKRGGTDTQYF
-	14	TRBJ1-1	once	TRBV2	TGTGCCAGCAGGGTCGAATACAGGAACACTGAAGCTTTCTTT	CASRVEYRNTEAFF
-	15	TRBJ2-3	-	TRBV18	TGTGCCAGCTCACCACCATCTCTAGTGGTGAATACGCAGTATTTT	CASSPPSLVVNTQYF
-	11	TRBJ2-1	few	TRBV5-4	TGTGCCAGCAGCTCTTACAATGAGCAGTTCTTC	CASSSYNEQFF
TRBD1	14	TRBJ2-1	-	TRBV7-8	TGTGCCACCGTGGACAGGGAAAGCTACAATGAGCAGTTCTTC	CATVDRESYNEQFF
-	14	TRBJ1-2	-	TRBV5-1	TGCGCCAGCAAGGTGGACGGAGGATTGTATGGCTACACCTTC	CASKVDGGLYGYTF
-	16	TRBJ1-1	few	TRBV4-1	TGCGCCAGCAGCCAAGGTGATAGGGAGATGAACACTGAAGCTTTCTTT	CASSQGDREMNTEAFF
-	13	TRBJ1-1	-	TRBV27	TGTGCCAGCAGGGGGTCGGGGAGCAGCGAAGCTTTCTTT	CASRGSGSSEAFF
-	12	TRBJ2-2	-	TRBV7-9	TGTTCCAGCAGCGCAGGGACCGGGGAGCTGTTTTTT	CSSSAGTGELFF
-	16	TRBJ2-7	-	TRBV9	TGTGCCAGCAGCCCGAGGCCGAGACTAGATACCTACGAGCAGTACTTC	CASSPRPRLDTYEQYF
TRBD1	16	TRBJ2-7	-	TRBV2	TGTGCCAGCAGTGGATTGGGTCGGGACAGGGGCTACGAGCAGTACTTC	CASSGLGRDRGYEQYF
TRBD1	14	TRBJ2-1	-	TRBV30	TGTGCCTGGAAACCGGGACAGGGGCGTGATGAGCAGTTCTTC	CAWKPGQGRDEQFF
TRBD1	14	TRBJ1-6	-	TRBV29-1	TGCAGCGTTCGACAGGGGGCTAATAATTCACCCCTCCACTTT	CSVRQGANNSPLHF
-	15	TRBJ1-5	-	TRBV9	TGTGCCAGCAGCGTAGCAGGGTTAAGCAATCAGCCCCAGCATTTT	CASSVAGLSNQPQHF
TRBD1	15	TRBJ2-5	-	TRBV6-5	TGTGCCAGCAGTTACCGGGACAGGGCGCAAGAGACCCAGTACTTC	CASSYRDRAQETQYF
-	14	TRBJ2-1	-	TRBV10-1	TGCGCCAGCAGTGTACTTCCGACTAGCAATGAGCAGTTCTTC	CASSVLPTSNEQFF
-	13	TRBJ1-1	-	TRBV6-4	TGTGCCAGCAGACTGGACAGGAACACTGAAGCTTTCTTT	CASRLDRNTEAFF
TRBD1	17	TRBJ2-2	-	TRBV5-1	TGCGCCAGCAGCGGATACAGGGGTGGCACACGCACCGGGGAGCTGTTTTTT	CASSGYRGGTRTGELFF
-	15	TRBJ1-2	-	TRBV7-9	TGTGCCAGCAGCTTAGCGCGTGGAGGGGGGGAAGGCTACACCTTC	CASSLARGGGEGYTF
-	16	TRBJ1-3	-	TRBV21-1	TGTGCCAGCAGCAATTACAGGGGGCTCCCTGGAAACACCATATATTTT	CASSNYRGLPGNTIYF
-	17	TRBJ1-5	-	TRBV27	TGTGCCACCCCCTCCCTTGATTCGAGGTCGGGCAATCAGCCCCAGCATTTT	CATPSLDSRSGNQPQHF
TRBD2	20	TRBJ2-3	-	TRBV4-2	TGTGCCAGCAGCCAAGTACCGCGGCTAGCGGGTATCTCTAGCACAGATACGCAGTATTTT	CASSQVPRLAGISSTDTQYF
-	13	TRBJ2-2	once	TRBV6-1	TGTGCCAGCAGTGAATCGGACACCGGGGAGCTGTTTTTT	CASSESDTGELFF
TRBD1	16	TRBJ1-2	-	TRBV4-1	TGCGCCAGCAGCCATCAGGGACAGGGGGTCGTCTATGGCTACACCTTC	CASSHQGQGVVYGYTF
TRBD1	20	TRBJ2-6	-	TRBV7-2	TGTGCCAGCAGCTTAGCCGTAGCGACAGGGGGCTTTTCTGGGGCCAACGTCCTGACTTTC	CASSLAVATGGFSGANVLTF
TRBD1	15	TRBJ2-1	-	TRBV5-1	TGCGCCAGCAGCTTGGAGGGGACAGAGAGCAATGAGCAGTTCTTC	CASSLEGTESNEQFF
TRBD1	14	TRBJ1-2	once	TRBV10-3	TGTGCCAGTCGACAGGGGGTTTCTAACTATGGCTACACCTTC	CASRQGVSNYGYTF
TRBD1	12	TRBJ1-1	-	TRBV29-1	TGCAGCGCCCACAGGGGGCACACTGAAGCTTTCTTT	CSAHRGHTEAFF
-	16	TRBJ2-2	-	TRBV7-7	TGTGCCAGCAGCTTAGCTCCGGGACAGAACACCGGGGAGCTGTTTTTT	CASSLAPGQNTGELFF
TRBD2	15	TRBJ2-1	-	TRBV5-1	TGCGCCAGCAGCTTGGAGCGGGGGGCCTACAATGAGCAGTTCTTC	CASSLERGAYNEQFF
-	14	TRBJ1-2	-	TRBV5-1	TGCGCCAGCAGCTCCCGGGACATCGACTATGGCTACACCTTC	CASSSRDIDYGYTF
-	11	TRBJ1-6	once	TRBV6-5	TGTGCCAGCACCTCAGGGTCGTCCCTCCACTTT	CASTSGSSLHF
TRBD1	19	TRBJ2-6	-	TRBV11-3	TGTGCCAGCAGCCCGGGACAGGCGACTACCCTCTCTGGGGCCAACGTCCTGACTTTC	CASSPGQATTLSGANVLTF